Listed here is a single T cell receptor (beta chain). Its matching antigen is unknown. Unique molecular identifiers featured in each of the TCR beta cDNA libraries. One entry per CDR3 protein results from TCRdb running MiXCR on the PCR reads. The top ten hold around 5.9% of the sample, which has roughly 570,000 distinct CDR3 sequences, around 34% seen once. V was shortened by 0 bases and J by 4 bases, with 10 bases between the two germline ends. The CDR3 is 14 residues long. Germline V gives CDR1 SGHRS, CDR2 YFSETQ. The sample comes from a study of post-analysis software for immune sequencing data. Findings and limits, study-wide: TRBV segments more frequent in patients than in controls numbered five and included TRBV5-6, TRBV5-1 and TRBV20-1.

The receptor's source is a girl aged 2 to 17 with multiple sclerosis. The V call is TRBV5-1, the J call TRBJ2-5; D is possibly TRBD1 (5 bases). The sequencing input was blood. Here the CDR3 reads CASSLVTGRETQYF. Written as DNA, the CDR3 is TGCGCCAGCAGCTTGGTTACAGGCAGAGAGACCCAGTACTTC.